These 8 T cell receptor beta chains were sequenced from one sample in a study of cytomegalovirus exposure and HLA in healthy donors (dated by TCRdb to about 2017). Libraries were made using the immunoSEQ multiplex PCR assay. For the multiplex PCR, a mixture combining 60 forward primers for TCR Vbeta segments and 13 reverse primers for TCR Jbeta segments was used. The table was pulled from immuneACCESS by TCRdb, which kept in-frame rearrangements only. Such tables lose some clones; where checked, under half of the loss comes from unresolved V genes, and the rest has no known cause. The sample has around 180,000 clones on record, 84% of them singletons. The biggest ten clones account for roughly 5% of the sample. Specimen: PBMCs. The origin of the receptors is a girl between 10 and 17 years old in good health and CMV-seropositive.

This clone was seen only once. This sequence joins TRBV6-5 and TRBJ2-1, with no clear D. This CDR3 has 11 residues. V lost 8 bases and J 6 bases, leaving 8 bases between the germline ends. Germline lookup yields CDR1 MNHEY and CDR2 SVGAGI. The CDR3 loop reads CASREANEQFF. For the CDR3, the DNA is TGTGCCAGCCGCGAGGCCAATGAGCAGTTCTTC.

V gene TRBV2 combines with J gene TRBJ2-5; maybe TRBD1 (6 bases). From germline, CDR1 is SNHLY and CDR2 FYNNEI. The CDR3 is 17 residues long. V was trimmed by 0 bases and J by 2 bases, leaving 16 bases between them. The DNA of the CDR3 is TGTGCCAGCAGTGAAGCGCTCTTCGGGACATTACAAGAGACCCAGTACTTC. Amino acids: CASSEALFGTLQETQYF.

The chain recombines TRBV9 with TRBJ2-1; TRBD2 aligns across 8 bases. Germline V lookup: CDR1 SGDLS, CDR2 YYNGEE. The CDR3 consists of 14 residues. The V and J ends lost 4 bases and 3 bases, in that order; junction bases with no gene match: 3. In DNA form, the CDR3 reads TGTGCCAGCAGCCGGGGGGGGAACTACAATGAGCAGTTCTTC. As protein: CASSRGGNYNEQFF.

The chain links TRBV30 to TRBJ1-5; D remains ambiguous. This CDR3 is built from 14 residues. Germline CDR1 and CDR2: GTSNPN and SVGIG (reference sequence). The V end was cut by 1 base, the J end by 5 bases, with 12 bases between. CDR3 nucleotide sequence: TGTGCCTGGAGTGCGGGAGTGTATGATCAGCCCCAGCATTTT. Its translation: CAWSAGVYDQPQHF.

This clone was observed once. The chain links TRBV10-1 to TRBJ2-1; TRBD2 matches at 7 bases. The junction had 6 bases not matched to a gene; V was cut back by 0 bases and J by 7 bases. CDR1 and CDR2 (germline): WNHNN, SYGVQD (reference sequence). This CDR3 is 15 amino acids long. This CDR3 is CASSESGGNRNEQFF. Here the CDR3 DNA reads TGCGCCAGCAGTGAGTCGGGGGGGAACAGGAATGAGCAGTTCTTC.

The chain combines TRBV6-4 with TRBJ1-1, with D tentatively TRBD1 (6 bases). This CDR3 has 16 amino acids. V dropped 2 bases and J dropped 3 bases, with 16 bases sitting between them. The germline gives CDR1 MRHNA, CDR2 SNTAGT. In nucleotides, the CDR3 is TGTGCCAGCAGTGACGGCGGCAGGGGAAGAGACACTGAAGCTTTCTTT. This encodes CASSDGGRGRDTEAFF.

This clone was counted once. The chain carries TRBV6-6 and TRBJ1-1; perhaps TRBD1 as D (5 bases). Germline-derived CDR1 and CDR2 are MNHNY and SVGAGI (reference sequence). The CDR3 extends over 12 amino acids. Trimming pared 5 bases from V and 7 bases from J, leaving 11 bases between. CDR3 residues: CASSRGVGEAFF. CDR3 nucleotides: TGTGCCAGCAGTCGGGGGGTGGGTGAAGCTTTCTTT.

This clone has just a few counts. The chain joins TRBV6-5 to TRBJ1-3; the match to TRBD1 covers 8 bases. The trim removed 6 bases at V and 0 bases at J, leaving 4 bases unmatched. This CDR3 has 15 amino acids. CDR1 MNHEY and CDR2 SVGAGI come from the germline V gene. The CDR3 protein is CASSADRGSGNTIYF. The CDR3, as DNA: TGTGCCAGCAGCGCTGACAGGGGCTCTGGAAACACCATATATTTT.